Presented here are 16 T cell receptor beta chains from one specimen sequenced in a study of OX40 agonist ivuxolimab in advanced cancers. Some clones are missing from TCRdb's copy, which holds only in-frame ones; the method was immunoSEQ multiplex PCR. Altogether approximately 60,000 clones are present, about 93% being singletons, with the ten largest covering roughly 18%. The sample in question was CD4+ or CD8+ T cells sorted from blood, obtained in a trial of the OX40 agonist ivuxolimab. Every receptor here comes from an adult with an advanced solid tumor such as melanoma, head and neck, liver or kidney cancer.

The chain couples TRBV28 to TRBJ2-3; TRBD2 is a possible D gene (6 bases). Germline lookup yields CDR1 MDHEN and CDR2 SYDVKM. This CDR3 is 16 amino acids long. The V and J ends lost 4 bases and 2 bases respectively, with 16 bases between them. The CDR3 bases are TGTGCCAGCAGTTCGGGAGACACCCTCCCCACAGATACGCAGTATTTT. Protein product: CASSSGDTLPTDTQYF.

V is TRBV11-3 and J is TRBJ1-3; possibly TRBD1 for D (6 bases). From germline, CDR1 is SGHNT and CDR2 YENEEA. This CDR3 has 18 amino acids. The V and J ends lost 1 base and 2 bases respectively, with 18 bases between them. The CDR3 nucleotides read TGTGCCAGCAGCTTAGGAACACTTACAGGGAAAACTGGAAACACCATATATTTT. As protein: CASSLGTLTGKTGNTIYF.

The V gene is TRBV27, the J gene TRBJ2-7, with 10 bases that match TRBD2. Germline values: CDR1 MNHEY, CDR2 SMNVEV (reference sequence). The CDR3 runs to 13 residues. The V gene end was trimmed by 5 bases and the J gene end by 4 bases; junction bases not matched to a gene: 2. CDR3 amino acids: CASSTAGGYEQYF. For the CDR3, the DNA is TGTGCCAGCAGTACAGCGGGAGGGTACGAGCAGTACTTC.

The V and J genes are TRBV10-3 and TRBJ2-7; 9 bases fit TRBD1. The CDR3 totals 14 residues. V lost 7 bases to trimming and J lost 0 bases; unmatched junction nucleotides: 4. Germline V lookup: CDR1 ENHRY, CDR2 SYGVKD. In DNA form, the CDR3 reads TGTGCCATCATGAGGACAGGGGACTCCTACGAGCAGTACTTC. It yields the protein CAIMRTGDSYEQYF.

The rearrangement uses TRBV13 and TRBJ2-1; TRBD2 matches 12 bases. Germline assignment: CDR1 PRHDT and CDR2 FYEKMQ (reference sequence). This CDR3 has 17 amino acids. The junction had 6 bases not matched to a gene; V was cut back by 0 bases and J by 6 bases. The CDR3 coding sequence is TGTGCCAGCAGCTTAGGATCGGCTAGCGGGAGGGGCAATGAGCAGTTCTTC. The encoded protein is CASSLGSASGRGNEQFF.

The genes are TRBV5-6 and TRBJ1-4; 8 nucleotides agree with TRBD1. The CDR3 extends over 13 amino acids. V lost 4 bases and J lost 8; bases outside the gene matches: 4. Germline loops: CDR1 SGHDT, CDR2 YYEEEE. The CDR3 DNA reads as TGTGCCAGCAGCCCGGACAGGGCGGAAAAACTGTTTTTT. As protein: CASSPDRAEKLFF.

The V call is TRBV6-1, the J call TRBJ2-2, with unresolved D. Germline CDR1 reads MNHNS; CDR2 reads SASEGT. The CDR3 has 11 amino acids. V was clipped by 6 bases and J by 7 bases, with 6 bases between them. The CDR3, as DNA: TGTGCCAGCAGCCCTATCGGGGAGCTGTTTTTT. It is translated as CASSPIGELFF.

V gene TRBV11-2 combines with J gene TRBJ2-2; D is unresolved. Trimming left V 5 bases short and J 2 bases short, with 12 bases between. Germline loops: CDR1 SGHAT, CDR2 FQNNGV. This CDR3 has 15 residues. The CDR3 bases are TGTGCCAGCAGCCTCACCTATTCTAACACCGGGGAGCTGTTTTTT. Its translation: CASSLTYSNTGELFF.

The chain couples TRBV27 to TRBJ1-2; 7 nucleotides line up with TRBD1. The CDR3 sequence is 17 residues long. Germline loops: CDR1 MNHEY, CDR2 SMNVEV (reference sequence). J was trimmed by 4 bases and V by 6 bases; bases with no gene match: 17. CDR3 in DNA: TGTGCCAGCAGCCTCCGGGACAGTACCTTAGGGAGCTATGGCTACACCTTC. Protein product: CASSLRDSTLGSYGYTF.

This rearrangement joins TRBV6-5 to TRBJ2-5, with 8 bases that match TRBD1. There are 13 residues in the CDR3. V was pared by 0 bases and J by 11 bases, with 5 bases of the junction left unmatched. The germline V gene encodes CDR1 MNHEY and CDR2 SVGAGI. The CDR3 protein is CASSYSRQGAQYF. The CDR3 DNA reads TGTGCCAGCAGTTACTCGAGGCAGGGGGCGCAGTACTTC.

The V gene is TRBV9, the J gene TRBJ1-2; 7 nucleotides align to TRBD1. This CDR3 has 17 residues. V lost 4 bases to trimming and J lost 0 bases; unmatched junction nucleotides: 12. Germline values: CDR1 SGDLS, CDR2 YYNGEE. CDR3 coding DNA: TGTGCCAGCAGCCTCTCCCTCGGACAGGATGCTAACTATGGCTACACCTTC. This translates into CASSLSLGQDANYGYTF. The whole variable domain, filled in from reference TRBV9 and TRBJ1-2, reads DSGVTQTPKHLITATGQRVTLRCSPRSGDLSVYWYQQSLDQGLQFLIQYYNGEERAKGNILERFSAQQFPDLHSELNLSSLELGDSALYFCASSLSLGQDANYGYTFGSGTRLTVV.

V gene TRBV14 combines with J gene TRBJ2-7; 13 positions agree with TRBD2. The trim removed 0 bases at V and 4 bases at J, leaving 6 bases unmatched. The CDR3 contains 17 residues. Looked up from germline, CDR1 is SGHDN and CDR2 is FVKESK. The CDR3 DNA reads TGTGCCAGCAGCCAAGATTATAGACTAGCGGGAGGTTACGAGCAGTACTTC. Amino acid sequence: CASSQDYRLAGGYEQYF.

For this clone: Other DNA sequences of this sample code for an identical CDR3. The J gene is TRBJ2-7, the V gene TRBV4-3; 8 bases align to TRBD2. There are 16 residues in the CDR3. Germline V gene lookup returns CDR1 LGHNA and CDR2 YSLEER. Losses at the gene ends were 0 bases for V and 0 bases for J; bases not matched to a gene: 4. CDR3 sequence (DNA): TGCGCCAGCAGCCAAGATCGGGGGGGAAGCTCCTACGAGCAGTACTTC. It yields the protein CASSQDRGGSSYEQYF.

This clone was seen just once. The chain combines TRBV7-2 with TRBJ2-2; D not certain. The CDR3 has 12 amino acids. CDR1 is SGHTA and CDR2 is FQGNSA in the germline V gene. The ends were cut back, 5 bases at V and 4 bases at J, with 5 bases in the middle. CDR3 bases: TGTGCCAGCAGCACTTTCACCGGGGAGCTGTTTTTT. As protein: CASSTFTGELFF.

The chain has TRBV4-1 and TRBJ2-1; D not certain. This CDR3 has 12 residues. Trimming stripped 2 bases from V and 9 bases from J, with 8 bases between. Germline assignment: CDR1 MGHRA and CDR2 YSYEKL. This CDR3 is CASSQSWGEQFF. The CDR3 DNA reads as TGCGCCAGCAGCCAATCGTGGGGTGAGCAGTTCTTC.

The rearrangement joins TRBV27 to TRBJ2-4; weak D call: TRBD2 (5 bases). Per the germline V gene, CDR1 is MNHEY and CDR2 is SMNVEV (reference sequence). The V and J ends lost 4 bases and 3 bases respectively, with 7 bases between them. This CDR3 contains 13 residues. The CDR3 coding sequence is TGTGCCAGCAGTTATGAGGGCAAAAACATTCAGTACTTC. Residues: CASSYEGKNIQYF.